This TCR beta chain originates from a study of blood T cells in healthy people across ages. CDR3 length: 15 residues. Germline values: CDR1 DFQATT, CDR2 SNEGSKA (reference sequence). A second roughly 6 to 12 cycle PCR used barcoded and J-beta primers. TCRdb processed the 5' RACE reads anew with MiXCR; each CDR3 protein has one entry. The sample consists of hundreds of thousands of distinct CDR3 sequences, 45% to 70% of them appearing once. Sequencing was performed on blood. This sequence joins TRBV20-1 and TRBJ2-7; 8 nucleotides line up with TRBD1. The J call may be mistaken, given a closer DNA end match to TRBJ2-5. This TCR derives from a man between 40 and 49 years old in good health. CDR3 DNA sequence: TGCAGTGCTCCTAGGACAGGGTTGGGCGGAGAGACCCAGTACTTC. It is translated as CSAPRTGLGGETQYF.